One and the same sample provided the 15 T cell receptor beta chains below, sequenced in a study of T cell changes during pregnancy in multiple sclerosis. Clones were sequenced by immunoSEQ multiplex PCR, and TCRdb holds only the in-frame ones, with some missing. The sample contains 51,000 or so clones, 93% of which appear only once. The sequencing used peripheral blood, collected in the second trimester of pregnancy. These receptors came from a female donor with multiple sclerosis, enrolled in a pregnancy study.

This chain joins TRBV5-1 and TRBJ2-1, with TRBD2 matching 9 bases. This CDR3 is built from 17 residues. The junction had 13 bases not matched to a gene; V was cut back by 0 bases and J by 9 bases. Looked up from germline, CDR1 is SGHRS and CDR2 is YFSETQ. The CDR3 sequence is CASSLVLGGRASSEQFF. In nucleotides, the CDR3 is TGCGCCAGCAGCTTGGTTCTGGGCGGGAGGGCCTCGAGTGAGCAGTTCTTC.

This chain links TRBV9 with TRBJ1-1; TRBD1 might be the D (6 bases). CDR1 SGDLS and CDR2 YYNGEE come from the germline V gene. With 3 bases removed from V and 3 bases from J, the gap between germline ends came to 15 bases. The CDR3 is made up of 15 amino acids. Here the CDR3 DNA reads TGTGCCAGCAGCGAGGGGCCGGGGACACACACTGAAGCTTTCTTT. Translation: CASSEGPGTHTEAFF.

This chain links TRBV7-3 with TRBJ2-3, with TRBD2 identical over 13 bases. Trimming removed 5 bases from V and 0 bases from J; junction bases left unmatched: 8. CDR3 length equals 18 residues. Germline CDR1 is SGHTA and CDR2 is FQGTGA. The CDR3 protein is CASSPLGLAGSSTDTQYF. Written as DNA, the CDR3 is TGTGCCAGCAGCCCCTTGGGACTAGCGGGAAGTAGCACAGATACGCAGTATTTT.

The chain is built from TRBV7-9 and TRBJ2-1; 14 bases are shared with TRBD2. V trimming: 3 bases; J trimming: 8 bases; junction bases outside the gene matches: 6. The germline CDR1 and CDR2 sequences are SEHNR and FQNEAQ (reference sequence). The CDR3 covers 16 residues. The DNA for the CDR3 is TGTGCCAGCAGCTTCGGACTAGCGGGAGGCTTGCATGAGCAGTTCTTC. Amino acid sequence: CASSFGLAGGLHEQFF.

This clone is a singleton in its sample. V is TRBV10-3 and J is TRBJ2-3; no firm D call. Trimming left V 6 bases short and J 2 bases short, with 9 bases between. This CDR3 region has 13 residues. Germline CDR1 and CDR2: ENHRY and SYGVKD. The CDR3 bases are TGTGCCATCAGAACAGCCCCCACAGATACGCAGTATTTT. Its protein is CAIRTAPTDTQYF.

V gene TRBV15 combines with J gene TRBJ1-2; D might be TRBD1 (6 bases). Germline V gives CDR1 LNHNV, CDR2 YYDKDF (reference sequence). This CDR3 has 14 residues. Trimming left V 0 bases short and J 6 bases short, with 11 bases between. DNA for the CDR3: TGTGCCACCAGCAGAGATGTCACAGGGAATGGCTACACCTTC. Its translation: CATSRDVTGNGYTF.

The chain carries TRBV11-3 and TRBJ2-1, with D possibly matching TRBD2 (6 bases). V was shortened by 8 bases and J by 6 bases, with 17 bases between the two germline ends. Germline V gene data show CDR1 as SGHNT and CDR2 as YENEEA. This CDR3 is built from 14 residues. The CDR3 sequence is CASLGPGTGNEQFF. CDR3 coding DNA: TGTGCCAGCCTCGGGCCAGGGACTGGCAATGAGCAGTTCTTC.

This clone was seen only once. V is TRBV6-5 and J is TRBJ2-1; 9 bases agree with TRBD2. The germline gives CDR1 MNHEY, CDR2 SVGAGI. The CDR3 loop spans 15 amino acids. Losses at the gene ends were 6 bases for V and 5 bases for J; bases not matched to a gene: 8. For the CDR3, the DNA is TGTGCCAGCAGACCCGGGACTAGCAGCCACAATGAGCAGTTCTTC. As protein: CASRPGTSSHNEQFF.

CDR3 sequence reads: CASSLAGFHEQYF. In nucleotides, the CDR3 is TGTGCCAGCAGTTTGGCGGGGTTCCACGAGCAGTACTTC. The V and J genes are TRBV27 and TRBJ2-7; perhaps TRBD2 as D (6 bases). V gave up 3 bases and J gave up 5 bases, with 11 bases separating them. Per germline, CDR1 MNHEY and CDR2 SMNVEV (reference sequence). The CDR3 runs 13 residues.

The V and J genes are TRBV6-6 and TRBJ2-1; D is ambiguous. Trimming removed 3 bases from V and 1 base from J, with 10 bases in between. The CDR3 spans 15 residues. Germline CDR1 reads MNHNY; CDR2 reads SVGAGI (reference sequence). Here the CDR3 reads CASSYSDKSYNEQFF. CDR3 bases: TGTGCCAGCAGTTATTCCGACAAGTCCTACAATGAGCAGTTCTTC.

V gene TRBV28 combines with J gene TRBJ2-1; 7 bases are a match to TRBD2. The CDR3 runs to 16 residues. V trimming: 6 bases; J trimming: 6 bases; junction bases outside the gene matches: 14. Germline CDR1 and CDR2: MDHEN and SYDVKM. The CDR3 is CASSSPIAGLGNEQFF. The CDR3 coding sequence is TGTGCCAGCAGCTCGCCAATAGCGGGTCTCGGCAATGAGCAGTTCTTC.

The chain couples TRBV28 to TRBJ1-5; D uncertain. Germline-derived CDR1 and CDR2 are MDHEN and SYDVKM. V shed 4 bases and J shed 14 bases, with 12 bases lying between them. This CDR3 spans 11 amino acids. CDR3 loop: CASSSVTTKHF. CDR3 nucleotides: TGTGCCAGCAGTTCCGTTACTACGAAGCATTTT. The full variable domain, in which reference TRBV28 and TRBJ1-5 provide the parts outside the CDR3, is DVKVTQSSRYLVKRTGEKVFLECVQDMDHENMFWYRQDPGLGLRLIYFSYDVKMKEKGDIPEGYSVSREKKERFSLILESASTNQTSMYLCASSSVTTKHFGDGTRLSIL.

V is TRBV4-3 and J is TRBJ2-2; D perhaps matches TRBD2 (6 bases). Germline values: CDR1 LGHNA, CDR2 YSLEER. This CDR3 is 16 amino acids long. Trimming took off 2 bases at V and 3 bases at J, with 13 bases between the two ends. DNA of the CDR3: TGCGCCAGCAGCCAAAAACCGGGACTCCACACCGGGGAGCTGTTTTTT. Translated: CASSQKPGLHTGELFF.

The CDR3 is CASSTSIQASYTEAFF. The CDR3 DNA sequence: TGTGCCAGTAGTACCTCAATACAGGCCTCGTACACTGAAGCTTTCTTT. V gene TRBV19 combines with J gene TRBJ1-1; a weak D match, TRBD1 (5 bases). Trimming pared 4 bases from V and 3 bases from J, leaving 18 bases between. CDR1 is LNHDA and CDR2 is SQIVND in the germline V gene (reference sequence). The CDR3 spans 16 residues.

This CDR3 is CASSQQTGRGRETQYF. Here the CDR3 DNA reads TGTGCCAGCAGCCAGCAAACAGGGCGCGGTAGAGAGACCCAGTACTTC. This chain uses TRBV16 with TRBJ2-5, with D maybe TRBD1 (6 bases). Germline V CDR1 and CDR2: KGHSY, FQNENV. The CDR3 spans 16 residues. V was clipped by 3 bases and J by 4 bases, with 18 bases between them.